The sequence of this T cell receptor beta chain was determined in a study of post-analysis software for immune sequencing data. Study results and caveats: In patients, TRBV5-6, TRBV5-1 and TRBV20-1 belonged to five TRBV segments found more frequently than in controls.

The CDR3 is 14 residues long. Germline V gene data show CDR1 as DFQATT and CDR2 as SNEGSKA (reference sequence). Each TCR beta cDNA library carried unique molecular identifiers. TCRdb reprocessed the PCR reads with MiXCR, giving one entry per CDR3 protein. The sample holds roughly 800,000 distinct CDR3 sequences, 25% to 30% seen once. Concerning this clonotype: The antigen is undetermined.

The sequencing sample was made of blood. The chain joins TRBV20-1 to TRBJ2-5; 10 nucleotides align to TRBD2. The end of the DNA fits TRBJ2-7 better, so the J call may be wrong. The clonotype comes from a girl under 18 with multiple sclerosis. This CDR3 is CSASPGTSVYEQYF. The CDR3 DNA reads TGCAGTGCTAGCCCCGGGACTAGCGTCTACGAGCAGTACTTC.